Reported below is one TCR beta chain. Its antigen remains unidentified. Base-call qualities are not available, and no considerably larger clone is one nucleotide away. At one collaborating source in Seattle, patients were enrolled during active infection and were followed longitudinally through the course of disease. Each collaborating institution followed its own protocols to collect whole blood in K2EDTA tubes. For TCRbeta analysis, collaborators shipped samples in one of three forms: frozen whole blood, isolated PBMCs, or DNA extracted from either of those sample types. The data were obtained in a study of blood T cell repertoires in COVID-19 (dated by TCRdb to the early 2020s). Describing the broader study: Samples covering the acute and convalescent phases of COVID-19 were provided by collaborators in the United States, Italy and Spain. The material from the prospective study consisted of cDNA or gDNA derived from T cells, B-cell-depleted T cells, or PBMCs. The dataset comprised deeply sampled blood TCRbeta repertoires from subjects exposed to, actively infected with, or recovered from COVID-19. The repertoires were released in a freely available public database meant as a resource for research on the immune response to SARS-CoV-2. The samples were drawn from the first 160 participants of the ongoing ImmuneRACE study and from 1,254 subjects provided by 6 global collaborators. The sample metadata nearly always contained a de-identified subject ID, COVID-19 status, age in years and sex. Where available, HLA class I and class II types were taken from metadata supplied by the sample provider and were not determined by assay-based typing. What the research found in general, with its limitations: The amount of clinical and demographic metadata varied by source and participant and was provided uncurated.

The CDR3 numbers 16 residues from cysteine through phenylalanine. The entry retains the CDR3 DNA only, 48 bases that are in frame from base 1. CDR1 and CDR2 are drawn from the germline V gene (reference sequence): WNHNN, SYGVQD. Clipping removes 4 bases from V and 2 bases from J, with 9 as the unmatched junction base count. The immunoSEQ Assay, a bias-controlled multiplex PCR, was used to amplify TCRbeta CDR3 regions from genomic DNA. The original pipeline was this. Within the assay, amplification of reference gene primers was used to estimate how many nucleated cells each sample contained. Sequence reads were collapsed and filtered to measure the absolute abundance of every unique TCRbeta CDR3 rearrangement. For each sample, productive Simpson clonality was calculated as the square root of Simpson's diversity index across productive rearrangements. What TCRdb holds here is the immuneACCESS table cut down to in-frame rearrangements. Part of the clones is not present; checked against another copy, under half of the missing clones reflect an unresolved V gene, and the others are unexplained. Clone size and the V and J calls come from that table; the DNA yielded D and trimming. The sample table holds 300,000 to 400,000 clones, of which approximately 87% were seen once. Roughly 2.9% of the sample lies in the top ten.

The source is a young woman with COVID-19, enrolled during active disease. The sequencing input was peripheral blood. The chain is encoded by TRBV10-1 joined to TRBJ2-7; TRBD2 fits 9 bases in the junction. Here the CDR3 is given as CASSAGSGGLAYEQYF. The DNA sequence is TGCGCCAGCAGTGCGGGTAGCGGGGGACTAGCCTACGAGCAGTACTTC.